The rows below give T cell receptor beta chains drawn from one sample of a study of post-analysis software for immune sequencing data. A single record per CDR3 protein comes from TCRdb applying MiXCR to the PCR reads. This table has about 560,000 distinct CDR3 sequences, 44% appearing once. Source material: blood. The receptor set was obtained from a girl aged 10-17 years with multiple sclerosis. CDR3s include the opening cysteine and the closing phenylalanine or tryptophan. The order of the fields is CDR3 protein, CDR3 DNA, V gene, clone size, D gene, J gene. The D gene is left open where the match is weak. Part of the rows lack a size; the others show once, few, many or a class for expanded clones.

cdr3_aa: CASSPPGGFNEQFF
cdr3_nt: TGTGCCAGCAGTCCCCCGGGGGGGTTCAATGAGCAGTTCTTC
v_call: TRBV12-3/TRBV12-4
clone_size: few
d_call: TRBD2
j_call: TRBJ2-1

cdr3_aa: CASSGLAGRTNEQYF
cdr3_nt: TGTGCCAGCTCGGGACTAGCGGGAAGGACGAACGAGCAGTACTTC
v_call: TRBV12-3/TRBV12-4
clone_size: NA
d_call: TRBD2
j_call: TRBJ2-7

cdr3_aa: CASSQDAGASRETQYF
cdr3_nt: TGCGCCAGCAGCCAAGACGCAGGGGCCTCCCGCGAGACCCAGTACTTC
v_call: TRBV4-1
clone_size: few
d_call: NA
j_call: TRBJ2-5

cdr3_aa: CASSLNGWGSPLHF
cdr3_nt: TGCGCCAGCAGCTTGAATGGGTGGGGATCACCCCTCCACTTT
v_call: TRBV5-1
clone_size: NA
d_call: NA
j_call: TRBJ1-6

cdr3_aa: CVSYLVVYGYTF
cdr3_nt: TGTGTCAGCTATTTAGTGGTCTATGGCTACACCTTC
v_call: TRBV28
clone_size: NA
d_call: NA
j_call: TRBJ1-2

cdr3_aa: CASSVQGPETQYF
cdr3_nt: TGTGCCAGCAGCGTCCAGGGGCCAGAGACCCAGTACTTC
v_call: TRBV9
clone_size: NA
d_call: NA
j_call: TRBJ2-5

cdr3_aa: CSVLGPINEKLFF
cdr3_nt: TGCAGTGTCCTGGGACCGATTAATGAAAAACTGTTTTTT
v_call: TRBV20-1
clone_size: NA
d_call: NA
j_call: TRBJ1-4

cdr3_aa: CASQREDEQFF
cdr3_nt: TGTGCCAGCCAACGTGAGGATGAGCAGTTCTTC
v_call: TRBV2
clone_size: few
d_call: NA
j_call: TRBJ2-1

cdr3_aa: CASSRRLAGQETQYF
cdr3_nt: TGTGCCAGCAGCAGGCGACTAGCGGGGCAAGAGACCCAGTACTTC
v_call: TRBV7-3
clone_size: NA
d_call: TRBD2
j_call: TRBJ2-5

cdr3_aa: CASSADPTGETQYF
cdr3_nt: TGTGCCAGCAGCGCCGACCCGACCGGGGAGACCCAGTACTTC
v_call: TRBV9
clone_size: NA
d_call: NA
j_call: TRBJ2-5

cdr3_aa: CASRGPPGQGIYGYTF
cdr3_nt: TGTGCCAGCAGGGGACCGCCGGGACAGGGGATCTATGGCTACACCTTC
v_call: TRBV28
clone_size: NA
d_call: TRBD1
j_call: TRBJ1-2

cdr3_aa: CASSLFSGTSAPDTQYF
cdr3_nt: TGTGCCAGCAGCCTATTCTCCGGGACTAGCGCCCCAGATACGCAGTATTTT
v_call: TRBV25-1
clone_size: few
d_call: TRBD2
j_call: TRBJ2-3

cdr3_aa: CASSFRTGEYNEQFF
cdr3_nt: TGCGCCAGCAGCTTCCGGACAGGGGAATACAATGAGCAGTTCTTC
v_call: TRBV5-1
clone_size: NA
d_call: TRBD1
j_call: TRBJ2-1

cdr3_aa: CASSVVSSNRNKQFF
cdr3_nt: TGTGCCAGCAGCGTAGTTTCGAGCAATCGCAATAAGCAGTTCTTC
v_call: TRBV9
clone_size: NA
d_call: NA
j_call: TRBJ2-1

cdr3_aa: CATSRAGGKLEQYF
cdr3_nt: TGTGCCACCAGTAGGGCGGGGGGCAAGTTGGAGCAGTACTTC
v_call: TRBV15
clone_size: once
d_call: TRBD2
j_call: TRBJ2-5

cdr3_aa: CSVEGWVTEAFF
cdr3_nt: TGCAGCGTTGAGGGCTGGGTGACTGAAGCTTTCTTT
v_call: TRBV29-1
clone_size: NA
d_call: NA
j_call: TRBJ1-1

cdr3_aa: CASSLWGETGGAYNEQFF
cdr3_nt: TGTGCCAGCAGTTTGTGGGGGGAGACAGGGGGCGCGTACAATGAGCAGTTCTTC
v_call: TRBV12-3/TRBV12-4
clone_size: NA
d_call: TRBD1
j_call: TRBJ2-1

cdr3_aa: CASSLGGGRQETQYF
cdr3_nt: TGCGCCAGCAGCTTGGGAGGCGGGAGACAAGAGACCCAGTACTTC
v_call: TRBV5-1
clone_size: NA
d_call: TRBD2
j_call: TRBJ2-5

cdr3_aa: CAISAGTGGYEQYF
cdr3_nt: TGTGCCATCTCCGCCGGGACAGGGGGCTACGAGCAGTACTTC
v_call: TRBV10-3
clone_size: few
d_call: TRBD1
j_call: TRBJ2-7

cdr3_aa: CASSFLGDPYEQYF
cdr3_nt: TGTGCCAGCAGCTTCCTCGGAGACCCCTACGAGCAGTACTTC
v_call: TRBV11-3
clone_size: NA
d_call: NA
j_call: TRBJ2-7

cdr3_aa: CASSLMGQVKIHEQFF
cdr3_nt: TGTGCCAGCAGCCTAATGGGACAGGTCAAGATACATGAGCAGTTCTTC
v_call: TRBV7-2
clone_size: NA
d_call: TRBD1
j_call: TRBJ2-1

cdr3_aa: CASKPTRGNQPQHF
cdr3_nt: TGTGCCAGCAAACCGACCCGAGGCAATCAGCCCCAGCATTTT
v_call: TRBV2
clone_size: few
d_call: NA
j_call: TRBJ1-5

cdr3_aa: CSVMGTEAFF
cdr3_nt: TGCAGCGTGATGGGGACTGAAGCTTTCTTT
v_call: TRBV29-1
clone_size: NA
d_call: NA
j_call: TRBJ1-1

cdr3_aa: CASSLRGNQDTGELFF
cdr3_nt: TGTGCCAGCAGCCTAAGGGGGAACCAGGACACCGGGGAGCTGTTTTTT
v_call: TRBV11-2
clone_size: NA
d_call: NA
j_call: TRBJ2-2

cdr3_aa: CSVKDRVQDNEQFF
cdr3_nt: TGCAGCGTGAAGGACAGGGTCCAGGATAATGAGCAGTTCTTC
v_call: TRBV29-1
clone_size: many
d_call: TRBD1
j_call: TRBJ2-1

cdr3_aa: CANSQDRRVEQYF
cdr3_nt: TGTGCCAACAGCCAAGATCGAAGGGTCGAGCAGTACTTC
v_call: TRBV3-1
clone_size: NA
d_call: NA
j_call: TRBJ2-7

cdr3_aa: CASSPPGQGKETQYF
cdr3_nt: TGTGCCAGCAGCCCCCCGGGACAGGGCAAAGAGACCCAGTACTTC
v_call: TRBV25-1
clone_size: NA
d_call: TRBD1
j_call: TRBJ2-5

cdr3_aa: CASSYRPTARVTEAFF
cdr3_nt: TGTGCCAGCAGTTATCGCCCGACAGCCCGAGTCACTGAAGCTTTCTTT
v_call: TRBV6-5
clone_size: few
d_call: NA
j_call: TRBJ1-1

cdr3_aa: CSASSARYTDTQYF
cdr3_nt: TGCAGTGCTAGCTCCGCTAGATACACAGATACGCAGTATTTT
v_call: TRBV20-1
clone_size: once
d_call: NA
j_call: TRBJ2-3

cdr3_aa: CASSQDMEETQYF
cdr3_nt: TGTGCCAGCAGCCAAGATATGGAAGAGACCCAGTACTTC
v_call: TRBV3-1
clone_size: NA
d_call: NA
j_call: TRBJ2-5

cdr3_aa: CASSQVSGLAGGRYNEQYF
cdr3_nt: TGCGCCAGCAGCCAAGTATCTGGACTAGCGGGGGGGCGATACAATGAGCAGTACTTC
v_call: TRBV4-1
clone_size: few
d_call: TRBD2
j_call: TRBJ2-7

cdr3_aa: CATRKGERSGANVLTF
cdr3_nt: TGTGCCACCAGGAAGGGGGAGAGGTCTGGGGCCAACGTCCTGACTTTC
v_call: TRBV12-3/TRBV12-4
clone_size: few
d_call: NA
j_call: TRBJ2-6

cdr3_aa: CSVLDGNYGYTF
cdr3_nt: TGCAGCGTTTTGGACGGGAACTATGGCTACACCTTC
v_call: TRBV29-1
clone_size: NA
d_call: NA
j_call: TRBJ1-2

cdr3_aa: CASSSGGRTDTQYF
cdr3_nt: TGCGCCAGCAGCTCTGGGGGGAGGACAGATACGCAGTATTTT
v_call: TRBV5-1
clone_size: few
d_call: NA
j_call: TRBJ2-3

cdr3_aa: CASRGLRGAQETQYF
cdr3_nt: TGTGCCAGCAGAGGTTTGCGGGGGGCACAAGAGACCCAGTACTTC
v_call: TRBV2
clone_size: NA
d_call: TRBD2
j_call: TRBJ2-5

cdr3_aa: CASSSQKRTGTYEQYF
cdr3_nt: TGTGCCAGCAGCTCCCAGAAGAGGACAGGGACATACGAGCAGTACTTC
v_call: TRBV7-2
clone_size: once
d_call: TRBD1
j_call: TRBJ2-7

cdr3_aa: CASSFGTRRDSNQPQHF
cdr3_nt: TGTGCCAGCAGTTTCGGTACAAGACGGGATAGCAATCAGCCCCAGCATTTT
v_call: TRBV12-3/TRBV12-4
clone_size: NA
d_call: NA
j_call: TRBJ1-5